The 14 T cell receptor beta chains below were found in one sample sequenced in a study of CD8 T cells in ankylosing spondylitis. Study conclusions and caveats: Ankylosing spondylitis blood appeared to carry a characteristic TCR beta motif of roughly 8 highly homologous variants.

What these receptors recognize is not known. A single record per CDR3 protein comes from TCRdb applying MiXCR to the 5' RACE reads. The repertoire holds approximately 520,000 distinct CDR3 sequences, with less than 6% as singletons. Sequencing was performed on blood, either unsorted or a sorted T cell fraction (not recorded which). Every receptor here comes from a male donor with ankylosing spondylitis.

This clonotype was recorded at least ten times. The CDR3 DNA reads TGTGCCAGCATCCTAAGGCAGGGGGCGGTCTACGAGCAGTACTTC. It specifies CASILRQGAVYEQYF. This chain joins TRBV6-1 and TRBJ2-7, with TRBD1 matching over 8 bases. The CDR3 has 15 residues. Germline-derived CDR1 and CDR2 are MNHNS and SASEGT. V lost 7 bases and J lost 3; bases outside the gene matches: 11.

In its sample, this clonotype was seen many times. CDR3 sequence: CASSLIPPASGSSYEQYF. In nucleotides, the CDR3 is TGTGCCAGCAGCTTAATCCCCCCCGCTAGCGGCAGCTCCTACGAGCAGTACTTC. V gene TRBV11-2 combines with J gene TRBJ2-7, with 7 bases aligning to TRBD2. Germline CDR1 SGHAT, CDR2 FQNNGV. The V and J ends lost 2 bases and 0 bases, in that order; junction bases with no gene match: 13. The CDR3 covers 18 residues.

This clonotype was counted many times. The J gene is TRBJ1-1, the V gene TRBV12-3 or TRBV12-4; 9 bases align to TRBD1. The CDR3 sequence is 16 residues long. V shed 6 bases and J 6 bases; nucleotides not matched to a gene: 14. The DNA for the CDR3 is TGTGCCAGCAGGCAGGCTCTGGACAGGGGAGGACCTGAAGCTTTCTTT. This gives the protein CASRQALDRGGPEAFF.

There are many counts of this clonotype. V usage is TRBV9 and J usage is TRBJ2-3; 11 bases are a match to TRBD2. The V segment lost 4 bases and the J segment 4 bases; nucleotides outside the gene matches: 8. The germline V gene has CDR1 SGDLS and CDR2 YYNGEE. The CDR3 runs to 16 residues. The CDR3 sequence: CASSPLVAGGSDTQYF. The CDR3 DNA sequence: TGTGCCAGCAGCCCCCTGGTAGCGGGAGGGTCAGATACGCAGTATTTT.

This clonotype came up many times. The V and J genes are TRBV20-1 and TRBJ1-3, with no clear D. CDR3 size: 13 residues. V was cut by 1 base and J by 6 bases, with 10 bases left in between. Germline lookup yields CDR1 DFQATT and CDR2 SNEGSKA (reference sequence). The CDR3 region is CSARVEGSNTIYF. CDR3 nucleotide sequence: TGCAGTGCTAGAGTGGAGGGTTCAAACACCATATATTTT.

This clonotype was picked up many times. The chain combines TRBV6-5 with TRBJ2-5; D call uncertain. V lost 0 bases to trimming and J lost 1 base, with 9 bases between them. Germline values: CDR1 MNHEY, CDR2 SVGAGI. This CDR3 comprises 15 residues. The CDR3 sequence: CASSYSSQLQETQYF. In nucleotides, the CDR3 is TGTGCCAGCAGTTACTCGAGTCAGCTCCAAGAGACCCAGTACTTC.

Many counts were recorded for this clonotype. The rearrangement joins TRBV28 to TRBJ2-7; D perhaps matches TRBD2 (5 bases). The germline CDR1 and CDR2 sequences are MDHEN and SYDVKM. V was clipped by 8 bases and J by 3 bases, with 11 bases between them. The CDR3 loop spans 12 amino acids. The CDR3 region is CASGKGSYEQYF. The CDR3 DNA is TGTGCCAGCGGTAAAGGGAGCTACGAGCAGTACTTC.

There are many counts of this clonotype. This chain links TRBV5-1 with TRBJ2-7, with D maybe TRBD2 (6 bases). Trimming took off 0 bases at V and 1 base at J, with 11 bases between the two ends. Germline-derived CDR1 and CDR2 are SGHRS and YFSETQ. The CDR3 is 15 residues long. The CDR3 region is CASSLEFGGSYEQYF. In DNA, the CDR3 is TGCGCCAGCAGCTTGGAGTTCGGGGGATCCTACGAGCAGTACTTC.

This clonotype was observed at least ten times. The rearrangement uses TRBV20-1 and TRBJ1-2; no definite D call. Looked up from germline, CDR1 is DFQATT and CDR2 is SNEGSKA (reference sequence). This CDR3 is 9 amino acids long. The V gene lost 5 bases and the J gene lost 8 bases, with 6 bases spanning the gap. The CDR3 coding sequence is TGCAGTGCTCCTACCGGCTACACCTTC. Protein product: CSAPTGYTF.

This clonotype was picked up many times. This chain uses TRBV10-3 with TRBJ2-7, with 12 bases that match TRBD2. This CDR3 is built from 16 residues. Germline CDR1 reads ENHRY; CDR2 reads SYGVKD. The ends lost 7 bases at V and 0 bases at J; junction bases unmatched: 7. The CDR3 DNA follows: TGTGCCATCACCGGGACTAGCGGGCAAGACTCCTACGAGCAGTACTTC. Encoded protein: CAITGTSGQDSYEQYF.

J is TRBJ2-7 and V is TRBV5-1; possible D gene TRBD1, 6 bases. The CDR3 runs to 16 residues. The germline CDR1 and CDR2 sequences are SGHRS and YFSETQ. V shed 4 bases and J shed 1 base, with 18 bases lying between them. CDR3 in DNA: TGCGCCAGCAGCGTAACAGGACAGTCCACATCCTACGAGCAGTACTTC. Translation gives CASSVTGQSTSYEQYF.

The chain couples TRBV5-1 to TRBJ2-5, with 8 nucleotides matching TRBD1. Germline CDR1 reads SGHRS; CDR2 reads YFSETQ. CDR3 length: 16 residues. The V and J ends lost 4 bases and 4 bases, in that order; junction bases with no gene match: 12. CDR3 residues: CASSPRTGQGVETQYF. The CDR3 nucleotides are TGCGCCAGCAGCCCACGCACCGGACAGGGCGTAGAGACCCAGTACTTC.

The chain uses TRBV7-6 and TRBJ2-1; tentatively, D is TRBD2 (6 bases). The CDR3 consists of 15 residues. With 7 bases removed from V and 8 bases from J, the gap between germline ends came to 21 bases. Germline CDR1 and CDR2: SGHVS and FNYEAQ. CDR3 DNA sequence: TGTGCCAGCACCCTTACCCGGGAGAGGGTCTATGAGCAGTTCTTC. It is translated as CASTLTRERVYEQFF. Full variable domain (rest looked up from reference TRBV7-6 and TRBJ2-1): GAGVSQSPRYKVTKRGQDVALRCDPISGHVSLYWYRQALGQGPEFLTYFNYEAQQDKSGLPNDRFSAERPEGSISTLTIQRTEQRDSAMYRCASTLTRERVYEQFFGPGTRLTVL.

This clonotype was counted ten times or more. V gene TRBV20-1 combines with J gene TRBJ2-7; a weak D match, TRBD2 (6 bases). The CDR3 contains 13 residues. Trimming removed 4 bases from V and 1 base from J, with 11 bases in between. Germline lookup yields CDR1 DFQATT and CDR2 SNEGSKA (reference sequence). The CDR3 DNA follows: TGCAGTGCTAATGGAGGGATTTCCTACGAGCAGTACTTC. This translates into CSANGGISYEQYF.